This T cell receptor (beta chain) was recorded in a study of T cell responses to AZD1222 COVID-19 vaccine. To note about this clone: Its antigen is undetermined.

CDR3 size: 13 residues. The V segment lost 5 bases and the J segment 4 bases; nucleotides outside the gene matches: 4. Germline lookup yields CDR1 LNHDA and CDR2 SQIVND (reference sequence). Study-level points and caveats: Repertoires were sampled only after the peak T cell response. Clonal diversity was possibly underestimated, and white British individuals and females predominated among donors.

Clones were sequenced by immunoSEQ multiplex PCR, and TCRdb holds only the in-frame ones, with some missing. The sample shows fewer than 150,000 clones, under 95% of them seen only once. The sequencing used peripheral blood, collected 28 days after the second AZD1222 dose. The sequence was obtained from an adult who received the AZD1222 COVID-19 vaccine. The V gene is TRBV19, the J gene TRBJ1-1, with 7 bases that match TRBD1. The CDR3 here is CASSQGVITEAFF. CDR3 in DNA: TGTGCCAGTAGTCAGGGGGTGATCACTGAAGCTTTCTTT.